This T cell receptor beta chain was found in a study of response to subunit inactivated influenza vaccine. Germline loops: CDR1 MNHEY, CDR2 SVGEGT. Trimming at V came to 5 bases and at J to 3 bases, leaving 7 bases not matched to a gene. CDR3 length equals 15 residues. TCRdb recomputed calls from the RT-PCR reads with MiXCR, one row per CDR3 protein. This sample yields about 620,000 distinct CDR3 sequences, of which roughly 12% are seen a single time; 10% belongs to the top ten. This receptor was identified in a man aged 45 to 65 who received an inactivated influenza vaccine. The starting material was PBMCs from blood, obtained on the day of vaccination. The chain employs TRBV6-2 or TRBV6-3 and TRBJ2-4; 7 nucleotides align to TRBD1. CDR3: CASSTTGTVKNIQYF. CDR3 nucleotide sequence: TGTGCCAGCAGTACTACCGGGACAGTCAAAAACATTCAGTACTTC.